One and the same sample provided the 12 T cell receptor beta chains below, sequenced in a study of response to subunit inactivated influenza vaccine. From the RT-PCR reads, TCRdb called clonotypes with MiXCR, one entry per CDR3 protein. The sample lists 600,000 to 850,000 distinct CDR3 sequences; 14% were seen once. This sample comprised PBMCs from blood, obtained about 14 days before vaccination. These receptors all come from a man aged 45-60 years who received an inactivated influenza vaccine.

This clonotype showed up many times. V is TRBV12-3 or TRBV12-4 and J is TRBJ1-5, with TRBD1 as a possible D gene (5 bases). The CDR3 has 14 residues. V was shortened by 0 bases and J by 6 bases, with 9 bases between the two germline ends. The CDR3 DNA is TGTGCCAGCAGTTTAGCGCGTGGGGGTCAGCCCCAGCATTTT. Translation gives CASSLARGGQPQHF.

The chain has TRBV3-1 and TRBJ1-2; D gene ambiguous. This CDR3 region has 14 residues. Trimming removed 7 bases from V and 2 bases from J, with 14 bases in between. The germline CDR1 and CDR2 sequences are LGHDT and YNNKEL (reference sequence). CDR3 nucleotides: TGTGCCAGCACCCCGGATTCCAGAAACTATGGCTACACCTTC. It translates to CASTPDSRNYGYTF.

In its sample, this clonotype was seen a few times. The rearrangement joins TRBV4-3 to TRBJ2-2; 7 bases are a match to TRBD2. The CDR3 covers 15 residues. With 4 bases clipped from V and 6 bases from J, the junction kept 8 bases outside the gene matches. The V gene's germline CDR1 is LGHNA and CDR2 YSLEER. This CDR3 reads CASSLKGRGSGELFF. The DNA for the CDR3 is TGCGCCAGCAGCCTCAAGGGGAGGGGATCCGGGGAGCTGTTTTTT.

The genes are TRBV3-1 and TRBJ2-2; 9 bases map to TRBD2. From germline, CDR1 is LGHDT and CDR2 YNNKEL (reference sequence). The CDR3 length is 15 residues. The V and J ends lost 3 bases and 2 bases, in that order; junction bases with no gene match: 1. This chain's CDR3 is CASSHLAGNTGELFF. CDR3 nucleotide sequence: TGTGCCAGCAGCCATCTAGCGGGAAACACCGGGGAGCTGTTTTTT.

This clonotype was seen a few times. The chain is built from TRBV29-1 and TRBJ1-1, with no clear D. The V end lost 4 bases, the J end lost 1 base, and 10 bases lay between the germline ends. CDR1 and CDR2 (germline): SQVTM, ANQGSEA. The CDR3 is made up of 13 amino acids. The DNA of the CDR3 is TGCAGCGTTGTGGCGGGGTCGAACACTGAAGCTTTCTTT. Amino acid sequence: CSVVAGSNTEAFF.

This clonotype was detected ten times or more. The V and J genes are TRBV12-3 or TRBV12-4 and TRBJ2-2; D is uncertain. There are 14 residues in the CDR3. V lost 2 bases, J lost 6 bases, and 10 bases lay in between. CDR3 nucleotides: TGTGCCAGCAGTTTAAACCCGTGGGCCGGGGAGCTGTTTTTT. It specifies CASSLNPWAGELFF.

This clonotype was counted only a few times. V usage is TRBV3-1 and J usage is TRBJ2-7, with D unresolved. CDR3 length: 12 amino acids. Between the trimmed V and J ends, which lost 3 bases and 5 bases, there was a span of 8 bases. Germline CDR1 and CDR2: LGHDT and YNNKEL (reference sequence). CDR3 nucleotides: TGTGCCAGCAGCCAGAGTATCCACGAGCAGTACTTC. As protein: CASSQSIHEQYF.

The genes are TRBV11-2 and TRBJ2-3; 8 bases map to TRBD2. The V and J ends lost 3 bases and 3 bases, in that order; junction bases with no gene match: 20. This CDR3 comprises 20 residues. Per germline, CDR1 SGHAT and CDR2 FQNNGV. The CDR3 here is CASSFPGRQRGSSGTDTQYF. The CDR3 DNA follows: TGTGCCAGCAGCTTCCCGGGCAGACAGCGGGGGTCTTCTGGGACAGATACGCAGTATTTT.

A few counts support this clonotype. The gene calls are TRBV4-1 and TRBJ2-4; 8 nucleotides line up with TRBD2. With 4 bases clipped from V and 1 base from J, the junction kept 9 bases outside the gene matches. CDR3 length equals 17 residues. The germline gives CDR1 MGHRA, CDR2 YSYEKL. In DNA, the CDR3 is TGCGCCAGCAGCCCTACGGGGGGGCTTGTCGCCAAAAACATTCAGTACTTC. Translating it yields CASSPTGGLVAKNIQYF.

This clonotype was observed a handful of times. DNA of the CDR3: TGTGCCAGCAGCTTAGAGAAGGGACAGGGGAATCAGCCCCAGCATTTT. Its protein is CASSLEKGQGNQPQHF. The chain employs TRBV7-2 and TRBJ1-5; 10 nucleotides line up with TRBD1. After removal of 1 base from V and 4 bases from J, the junction contained 4 bases not matched to a gene. The CDR3 is 16 amino acids. The germline V gene encodes CDR1 SGHTA and CDR2 FQGNSA.

V gene TRBV20-1 combines with J gene TRBJ1-1; TRBD1 matches 11 bases. This CDR3 comprises 13 residues. The germline V gene has CDR1 DFQATT and CDR2 SNEGSKA (reference sequence). The CDR3 loop is CRGTGGMNTEAFF. In DNA form, the CDR3 reads TGCAGAGGGACAGGGGGAATGAACACTGAAGCTTTCTTT.

The chain joins TRBV5-1 to TRBJ2-4, with D hard to call. The CDR3 has 14 amino acids. Germline CDR1 and CDR2: SGHRS and YFSETQ. The V end was cut by 4 bases, the J end by 2 bases, with 10 bases between. Here the CDR3 reads CASSQTWSKNIQYF. The DNA of the CDR3 is TGCGCCAGCAGCCAGACCTGGTCCAAAAACATTCAGTACTTC. Filled out from reference TRBV5-1 and TRBJ2-4, the complete variable domain reads KAGVTQTPRYLIKTRGQQVTLSCSPISGHRSVSWYQQTPGQGLQFLFEYFSETQRNKGNFPGRFSGRQFSNSRSEMNVSTLELGDSALYLCASSQTWSKNIQYFGAGTRLSVL.